The 20 T cell receptor beta chains given below trace back to one sample, sequenced in a study of T cell repertoires in cytomegalovirus infection. Antigen specificity for these receptors is unknown. TCRdb called the reads again in MiXCR, with one record for every CDR3 protein. The table lists roughly 350,000 distinct CDR3 sequences, approximately 35% of them singletons. The material sequenced was cultured PBMCs, taken from culture after CMV antigen stimulation. These TCRs come from a human donor in good health (CMV status not recorded). Some clones in this sample may be carry-over from other donors' samples.

The chain employs TRBV27 and TRBJ1-5, with D perhaps TRBD1 (6 bases). This CDR3 has 15 amino acids. V lost 6 bases, J lost 0 bases, and 12 bases lay in between. The germline gives CDR1 MNHEY, CDR2 SMNVEV (reference sequence). The chain's CDR3 is CASSDRTYSNQPQHF. CDR3 in DNA: TGTGCCAGCAGCGACAGGACCTATAGCAATCAGCCCCAGCATTTT.

This clonotype was counted between two and nine times. The rearrangement joins TRBV10-2 to TRBJ2-2, with 7 bases matching TRBD1. CDR1 is WSHSY and CDR2 is SAAADI in the germline V gene. The CDR3 contains 15 residues. Losses at the gene ends were 5 bases for V and 7 bases for J; bases not matched to a gene: 10. CDR3 loop: CASSPGRGRDGELFF. CDR3 nucleotide sequence: TGCGCCAGCAGTCCTGGAAGGGGGCGCGACGGGGAGCTGTTTTTT.

The chain has TRBV7-2 and TRBJ1-2; 9 bases line up with TRBD1. CDR3 length: 15 amino acids. Germline V lookup: CDR1 SGHTA, CDR2 FQGNSA. V trimming: 1 base; J trimming: 8 bases; junction bases outside the gene matches: 8. The CDR3 nucleotides read TGTGCCAGCAGCTTAGTGGGGGGACAGGGTCGCGGCTACACCTTC. This gives the protein CASSLVGGQGRGYTF.

This sequence joins TRBV30 and TRBJ2-5, with D tentatively TRBD2 (5 bases). The CDR3 has 12 residues. CDR1 is GTSNPN and CDR2 is SVGIG in the germline V gene (reference sequence). The V gene lost 4 bases and the J gene lost 4 bases, with 10 bases spanning the gap. As DNA, the CDR3 is TGTGCCTGGACCCCGCGGGCAGAGACCCAGTACTTC. Amino acid sequence: CAWTPRAETQYF.

J is TRBJ2-1 and V is TRBV7-9, with TRBD1 matching 12 bases. With 8 bases clipped from V and 5 bases from J, the junction kept 1 base outside the gene matches. The length of the CDR3 is 13 residues. The V gene's germline CDR1 is SEHNR and CDR2 FQNEAQ (reference sequence). CDR3: CASGTGGHNEQFF. The CDR3 DNA reads as TGTGCCAGCGGGACAGGGGGCCACAATGAGCAGTTCTTC. The full variable domain, completed using reference TRBV7-9 and TRBJ2-1, is DTGVSQNPRHKITKRGQNVTFRCDPISEHNRLYWYRQTLGQGPEFLTYFQNEAQLEKSRLLSDRFSAERPKGSFSTLEIQRTEQGDSAMYLCASGTGGHNEQFFGPGTRLTVL.

The rearrangement links TRBV2 to TRBJ1-2; the match to TRBD1 covers 8 bases. The ends lost 6 bases at V and 8 bases at J; junction bases unmatched: 5. There are 12 residues in the CDR3. Germline V gene data show CDR1 as SNHLY and CDR2 as FYNNEI. CDR3 amino acids: CASRQGVEGYTF. In nucleotides, the CDR3 is TGTGCCAGCAGACAGGGGGTGGAAGGCTACACCTTC.

The chain combines TRBV6-4 with TRBJ1-5, with 7 bases that match TRBD1. The V gene's germline CDR1 is MRHNA and CDR2 SNTAGT. V lost 2 bases and J lost 3; bases outside the gene matches: 10. CDR3 length equals 17 residues. In DNA, the CDR3 is TGTGCCAGCAGTGACAGGAGTCGGGGACAGATCAATCAGCCCCAGCATTTT. Amino acid sequence: CASSDRSRGQINQPQHF.

J is TRBJ1-3 and V is TRBV7-2; 10 bases fit TRBD1. This CDR3 has 17 residues. The V gene's germline CDR1 is SGHTA and CDR2 FQGNSA. V gave up 1 base and J gave up 1 base; unmatched junction bases: 4. The CDR3 here is CASSLGDRGRSGNTIYF. The CDR3 DNA sequence: TGTGCCAGCAGCTTAGGCGACAGGGGGCGATCTGGAAACACCATATATTTT.

The J gene is TRBJ2-3, the V gene TRBV7-4, with D uncertain. The CDR3 has 12 amino acids. Germline V CDR1 and CDR2: SGHVT, SQSDAQ. Trimming removed 7 bases at V and 2 bases at J, with 7 bases between. The CDR3 bases are TGTGCCAGCAACGATAACACAGATACGCAGTATTTT. The encoded protein is CASNDNTDTQYF.

The chain couples TRBV18 to TRBJ1-1; tentative D call: TRBD1 (5 bases). The CDR3 spans 15 residues. Germline V gives CDR1 KGHSH, CDR2 LQKENI. The V end was cut by 2 bases, the J end by 1 base, with 11 bases between. This CDR3 reads CASSPRQGGNTEAFF. The CDR3 nucleotides are TGTGCCAGCTCACCAAGGCAGGGAGGGAACACTGAAGCTTTCTTT.

This clonotype was observed a handful of times. This chain joins TRBV4-2 and TRBJ2-2; 8 positions match TRBD2. The CDR3 has 16 amino acids. The germline CDR1 and CDR2 sequences are LGHNA and YNFKEQ. V lost 0 bases and J lost 5; bases outside the gene matches: 5. CDR3 amino acids: CASSQDPGGGTGELFF. Here the CDR3 DNA reads TGTGCCAGCAGCCAAGATCCCGGGGGGGGGACCGGGGAGCTGTTTTTT.

This sequence joins TRBV30 and TRBJ2-2; D unresolved. The germline V gene has CDR1 GTSNPN and CDR2 SVGIG (reference sequence). The V gene lost 8 bases and the J gene lost 3 bases, with 13 bases spanning the gap. The CDR3 consists of 13 residues. The CDR3 nucleotides are TGTGCCGCTGCTCCGGGCTACACCGGGGAGCTGTTTTTT. It yields the protein CAAAPGYTGELFF.

This clonotype was detected only a few times. The CDR3 reads CASSLTSAGELFF. The CDR3 DNA is TGTGCCAGTAGTCTCACTAGCGCCGGGGAGCTGTTTTTT. This chain connects TRBV19 to TRBJ2-2, with 7 bases lining up with TRBD2. The junction had 3 bases not matched to a gene; V was cut back by 5 bases and J by 6 bases. The CDR3 is made up of 13 amino acids. The germline CDR1 and CDR2 sequences are LNHDA and SQIVND (reference sequence).

The chain combines TRBV12-3 or TRBV12-4 with TRBJ2-7; 8 nucleotides align to TRBD2. Trimming removed 5 bases from V and 5 bases from J; junction bases left unmatched: 5. The CDR3 sequence is 13 residues long. Here the CDR3 reads CASSQTGGDEQYV. DNA for the CDR3: TGTGCCAGCAGTCAAACGGGGGGGGACGAGCAGTACGTC.

This CDR3 is CSVDPAGSYNEQFF. The CDR3 nucleotides are TGCAGCGTTGACCCAGCGGGGTCCTACAATGAGCAGTTCTTC. This sequence joins TRBV29-1 and TRBJ2-1; 7 bases are a match to TRBD2. CDR1 is SQVTM and CDR2 is ANQGSEA in the germline V gene. The ends lost 3 bases at V and 1 base at J; junction bases unmatched: 3. The CDR3 spans 14 residues.

This clonotype has just one count. CDR3 loop: CASSELAGSQETQYF. CDR3 nucleotide sequence: TGTGCCAGCAGTGAACTAGCGGGATCGCAAGAGACCCAGTACTTC. The chain is built from TRBV6-1 and TRBJ2-5; 9 positions agree with TRBD2. After removal of 2 bases from V and 2 bases from J, the junction contained 3 bases not matched to a gene. Germline CDR1 is MNHNS and CDR2 is SASEGT. The CDR3 is 15 residues long.

V is TRBV29-1 and J is TRBJ1-2; D remains ambiguous. Germline loops: CDR1 SQVTM, CDR2 ANQGSEA. This CDR3 is built from 12 residues. The V gene lost 1 base and the J gene lost 3 bases, with 6 bases spanning the gap. This chain's CDR3 is CSVEGSHYGYTF. CDR3 coding DNA: TGCAGCGTTGAAGGGAGCCACTATGGCTACACCTTC.

For this clonotype: At one boundary the junction diverges from the germline segment, which might be a read error. This sequence joins TRBV24-1 and TRBJ2-4; no clear D gene. CDR1 KGHDR and CDR2 SFDVKD come from the germline V gene. The CDR3 is made up of 11 amino acids. This CDR3 reads CATSDSTSVNF. As DNA, the CDR3 is TGTGCCACCAGTGACTCCACATCCGTGAACTTC.

The chain is built from TRBV7-2 and TRBJ2-1; 9 bases agree with TRBD2. Germline CDR1 is SGHTA and CDR2 is FQGNSA. This CDR3 is built from 15 residues. Losses at the gene ends were 3 bases for V and 7 bases for J; bases not matched to a gene: 7. The CDR3 loop is CASSFMRGGGNEQFF. CDR3 in DNA: TGTGCCAGCAGCTTTATGCGGGGGGGGGGAAATGAGCAGTTCTTC. Drawing the rest from reference TRBV7-2 and TRBJ2-1, the complete variable domain is GAGVSQSPSNKVTEKGKDVELRCDPISGHTALYWYRQSLGQGLEFLIYFQGNSAPDKSGLPSDRFSAERTGGSVSTLTIQRTQQEDSAVYLCASSFMRGGGNEQFFGPGTRLTVL.

This clonotype was seen more than once but under ten times. This chain uses TRBV4-1 with TRBJ2-5, with TRBD2 as a possible D gene (5 bases). Germline V gene lookup returns CDR1 MGHRA and CDR2 YSYEKL. This CDR3 region has 13 residues. V shed 1 base and J shed 4 bases, with 7 bases lying between them. CDR3 loop: CASSQGERETQYF. The DNA for the CDR3 is TGCGCCAGCAGCCAAGGGGAGCGAGAGACCCAGTACTTC.